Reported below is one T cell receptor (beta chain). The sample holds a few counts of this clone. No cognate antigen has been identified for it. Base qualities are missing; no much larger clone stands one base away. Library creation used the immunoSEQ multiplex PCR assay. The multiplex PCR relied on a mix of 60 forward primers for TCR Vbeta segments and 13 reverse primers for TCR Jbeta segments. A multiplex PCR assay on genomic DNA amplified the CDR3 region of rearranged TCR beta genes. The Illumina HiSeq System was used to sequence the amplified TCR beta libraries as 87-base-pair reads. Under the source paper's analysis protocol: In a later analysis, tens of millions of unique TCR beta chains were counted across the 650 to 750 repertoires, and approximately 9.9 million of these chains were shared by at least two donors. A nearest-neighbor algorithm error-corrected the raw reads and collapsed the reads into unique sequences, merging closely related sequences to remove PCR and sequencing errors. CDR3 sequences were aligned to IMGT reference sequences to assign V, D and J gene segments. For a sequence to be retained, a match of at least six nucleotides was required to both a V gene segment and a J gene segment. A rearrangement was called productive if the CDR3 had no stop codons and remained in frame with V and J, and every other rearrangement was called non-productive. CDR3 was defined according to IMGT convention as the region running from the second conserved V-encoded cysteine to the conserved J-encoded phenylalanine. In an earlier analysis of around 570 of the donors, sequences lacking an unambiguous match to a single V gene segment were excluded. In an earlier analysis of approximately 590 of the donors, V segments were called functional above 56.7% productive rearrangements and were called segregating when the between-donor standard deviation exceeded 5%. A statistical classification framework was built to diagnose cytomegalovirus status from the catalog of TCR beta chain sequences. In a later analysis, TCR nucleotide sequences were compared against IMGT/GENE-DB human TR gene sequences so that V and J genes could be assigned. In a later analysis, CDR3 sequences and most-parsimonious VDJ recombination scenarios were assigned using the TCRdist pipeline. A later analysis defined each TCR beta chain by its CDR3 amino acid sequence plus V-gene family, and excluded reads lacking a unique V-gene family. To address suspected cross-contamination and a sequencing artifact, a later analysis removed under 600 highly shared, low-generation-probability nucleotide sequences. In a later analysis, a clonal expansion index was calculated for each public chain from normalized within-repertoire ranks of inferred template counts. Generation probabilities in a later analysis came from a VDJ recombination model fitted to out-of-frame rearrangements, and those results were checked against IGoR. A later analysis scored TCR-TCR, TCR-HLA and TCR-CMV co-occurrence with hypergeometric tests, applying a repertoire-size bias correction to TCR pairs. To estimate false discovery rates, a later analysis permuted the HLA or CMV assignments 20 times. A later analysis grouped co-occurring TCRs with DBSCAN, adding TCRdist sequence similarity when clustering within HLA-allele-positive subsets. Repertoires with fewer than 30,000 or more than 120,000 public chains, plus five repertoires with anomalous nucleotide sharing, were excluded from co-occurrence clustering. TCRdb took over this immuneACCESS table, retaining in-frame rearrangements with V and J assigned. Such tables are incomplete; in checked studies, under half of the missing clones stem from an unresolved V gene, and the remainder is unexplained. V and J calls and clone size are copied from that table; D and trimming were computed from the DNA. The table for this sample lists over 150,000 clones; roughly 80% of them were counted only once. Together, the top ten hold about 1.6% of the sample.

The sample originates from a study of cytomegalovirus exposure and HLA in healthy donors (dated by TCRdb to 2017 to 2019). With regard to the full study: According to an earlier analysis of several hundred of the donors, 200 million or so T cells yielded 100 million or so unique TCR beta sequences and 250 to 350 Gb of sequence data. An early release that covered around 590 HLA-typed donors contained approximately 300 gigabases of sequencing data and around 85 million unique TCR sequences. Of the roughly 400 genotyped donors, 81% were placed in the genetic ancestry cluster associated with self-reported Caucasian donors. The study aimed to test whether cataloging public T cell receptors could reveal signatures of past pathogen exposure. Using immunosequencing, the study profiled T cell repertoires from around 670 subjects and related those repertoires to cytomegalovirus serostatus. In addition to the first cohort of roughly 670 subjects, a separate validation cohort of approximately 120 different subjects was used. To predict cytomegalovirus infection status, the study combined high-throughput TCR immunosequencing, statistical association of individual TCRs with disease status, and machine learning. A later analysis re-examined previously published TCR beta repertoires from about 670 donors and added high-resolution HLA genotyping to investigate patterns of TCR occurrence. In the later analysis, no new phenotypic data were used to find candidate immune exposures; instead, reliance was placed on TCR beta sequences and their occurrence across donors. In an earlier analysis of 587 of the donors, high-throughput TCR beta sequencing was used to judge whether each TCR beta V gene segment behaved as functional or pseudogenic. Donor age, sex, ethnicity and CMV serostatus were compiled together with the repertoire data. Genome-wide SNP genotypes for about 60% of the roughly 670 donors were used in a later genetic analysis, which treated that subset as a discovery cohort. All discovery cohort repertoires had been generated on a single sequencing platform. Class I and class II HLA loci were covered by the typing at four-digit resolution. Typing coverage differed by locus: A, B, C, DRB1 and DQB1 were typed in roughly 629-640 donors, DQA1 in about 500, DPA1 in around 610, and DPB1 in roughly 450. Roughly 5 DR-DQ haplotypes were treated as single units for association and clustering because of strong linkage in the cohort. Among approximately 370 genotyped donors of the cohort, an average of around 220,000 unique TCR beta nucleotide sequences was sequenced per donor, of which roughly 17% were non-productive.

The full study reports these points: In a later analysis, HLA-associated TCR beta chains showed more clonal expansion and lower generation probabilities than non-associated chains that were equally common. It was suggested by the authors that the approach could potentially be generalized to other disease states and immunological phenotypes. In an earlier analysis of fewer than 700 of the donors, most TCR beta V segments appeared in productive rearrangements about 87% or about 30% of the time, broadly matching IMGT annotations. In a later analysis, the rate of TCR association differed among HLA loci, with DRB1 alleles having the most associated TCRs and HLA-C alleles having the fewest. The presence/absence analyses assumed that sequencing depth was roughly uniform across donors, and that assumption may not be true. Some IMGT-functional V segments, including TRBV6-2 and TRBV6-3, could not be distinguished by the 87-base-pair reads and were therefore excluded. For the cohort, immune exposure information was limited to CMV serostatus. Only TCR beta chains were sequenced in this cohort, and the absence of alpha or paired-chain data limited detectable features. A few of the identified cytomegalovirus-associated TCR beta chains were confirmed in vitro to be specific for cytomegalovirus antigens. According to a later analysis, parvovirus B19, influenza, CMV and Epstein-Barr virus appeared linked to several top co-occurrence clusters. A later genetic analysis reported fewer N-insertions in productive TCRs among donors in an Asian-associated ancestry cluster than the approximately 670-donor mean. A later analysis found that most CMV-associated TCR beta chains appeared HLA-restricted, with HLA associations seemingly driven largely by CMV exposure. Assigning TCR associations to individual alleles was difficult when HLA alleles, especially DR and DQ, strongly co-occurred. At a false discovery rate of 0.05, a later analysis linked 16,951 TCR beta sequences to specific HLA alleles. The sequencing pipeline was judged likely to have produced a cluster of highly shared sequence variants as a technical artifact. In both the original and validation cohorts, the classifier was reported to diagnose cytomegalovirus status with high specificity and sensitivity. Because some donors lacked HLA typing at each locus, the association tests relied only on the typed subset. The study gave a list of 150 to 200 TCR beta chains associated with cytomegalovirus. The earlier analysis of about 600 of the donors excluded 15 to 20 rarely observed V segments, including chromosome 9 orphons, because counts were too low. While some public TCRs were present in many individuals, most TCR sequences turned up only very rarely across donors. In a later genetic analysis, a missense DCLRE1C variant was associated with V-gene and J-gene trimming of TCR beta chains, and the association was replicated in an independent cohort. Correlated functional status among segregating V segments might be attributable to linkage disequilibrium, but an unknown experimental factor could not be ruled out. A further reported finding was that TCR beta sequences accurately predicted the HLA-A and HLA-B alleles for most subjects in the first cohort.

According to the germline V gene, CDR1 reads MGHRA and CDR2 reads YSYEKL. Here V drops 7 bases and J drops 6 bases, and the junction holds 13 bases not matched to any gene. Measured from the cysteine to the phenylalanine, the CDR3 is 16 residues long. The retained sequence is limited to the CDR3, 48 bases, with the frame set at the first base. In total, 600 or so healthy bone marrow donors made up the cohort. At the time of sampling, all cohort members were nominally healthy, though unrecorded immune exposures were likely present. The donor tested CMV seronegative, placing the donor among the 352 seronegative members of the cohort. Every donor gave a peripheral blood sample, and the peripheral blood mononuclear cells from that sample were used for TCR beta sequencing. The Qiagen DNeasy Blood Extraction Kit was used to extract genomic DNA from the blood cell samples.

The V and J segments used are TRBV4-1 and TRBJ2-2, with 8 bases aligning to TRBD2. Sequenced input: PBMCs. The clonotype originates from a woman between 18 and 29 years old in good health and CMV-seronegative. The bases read TGCGCCAGCACCCCCGCAGCGGGAGATGTAGCCGGGGAGCTGTTTTTT. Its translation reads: CASTPAAGDVAGELFF.